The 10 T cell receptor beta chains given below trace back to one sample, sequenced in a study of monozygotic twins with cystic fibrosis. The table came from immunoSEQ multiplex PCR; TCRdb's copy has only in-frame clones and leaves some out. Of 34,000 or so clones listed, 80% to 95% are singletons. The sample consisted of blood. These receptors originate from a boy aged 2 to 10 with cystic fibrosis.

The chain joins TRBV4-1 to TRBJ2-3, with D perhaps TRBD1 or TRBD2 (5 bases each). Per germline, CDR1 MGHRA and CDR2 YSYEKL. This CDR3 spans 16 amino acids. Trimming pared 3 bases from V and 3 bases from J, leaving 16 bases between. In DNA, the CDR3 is TGCGCCAGCAGCCAGGGGACCTATGGATTTACAGATACGCAGTATTTT. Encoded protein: CASSQGTYGFTDTQYF.

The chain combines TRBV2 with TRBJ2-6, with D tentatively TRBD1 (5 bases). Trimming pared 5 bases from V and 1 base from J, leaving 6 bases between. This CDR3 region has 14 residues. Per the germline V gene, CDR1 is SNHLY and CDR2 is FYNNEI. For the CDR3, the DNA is TGTGCCAGCAGTCAGGGTTCTGGGGCCAACGTCCTGACTTTC. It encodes CASSQGSGANVLTF.

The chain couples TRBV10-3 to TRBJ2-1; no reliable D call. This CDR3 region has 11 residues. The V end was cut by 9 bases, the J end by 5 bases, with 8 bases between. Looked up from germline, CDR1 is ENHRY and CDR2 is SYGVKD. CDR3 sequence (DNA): TGTGCCATATTGACCAACAATGAGCAGTTCTTC. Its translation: CAILTNNEQFF.

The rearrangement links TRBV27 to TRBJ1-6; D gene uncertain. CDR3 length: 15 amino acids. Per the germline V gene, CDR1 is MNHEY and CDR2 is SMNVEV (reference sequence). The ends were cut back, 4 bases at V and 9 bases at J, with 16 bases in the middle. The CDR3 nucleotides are TGTGCCAGCAGTTCCCCCCGGTGGATGGCTTCACCCCTCCACTTT. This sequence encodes CASSSPRWMASPLHF.

The DNA of the CDR3 is TGCAGCGCCAAAAGGGGGGGTAACTATGGCTACACCTTC. Its protein product is CSAKRGGNYGYTF. The V gene is TRBV29-1, the J gene TRBJ1-2, with a weak D call TRBD1 (6 bases). V shed 7 bases and J shed 1 base, with 13 bases lying between them. The CDR3 has 13 residues. Germline lookup yields CDR1 SQVTM and CDR2 ANQGSEA.

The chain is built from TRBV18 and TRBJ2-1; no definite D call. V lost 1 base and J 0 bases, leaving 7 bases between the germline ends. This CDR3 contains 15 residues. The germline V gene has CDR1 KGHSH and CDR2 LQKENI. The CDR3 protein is CASSPQTSSYNEQFF. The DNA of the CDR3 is TGTGCCAGCTCACCACAAACGAGCTCCTACAATGAGCAGTTCTTC.

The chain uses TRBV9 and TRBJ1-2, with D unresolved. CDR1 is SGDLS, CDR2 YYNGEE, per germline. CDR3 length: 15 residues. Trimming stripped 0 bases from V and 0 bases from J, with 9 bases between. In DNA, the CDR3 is TGTGCCAGCAGCGTAGAGGCTTTATCTAACTATGGCTACACCTTC. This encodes CASSVEALSNYGYTF.

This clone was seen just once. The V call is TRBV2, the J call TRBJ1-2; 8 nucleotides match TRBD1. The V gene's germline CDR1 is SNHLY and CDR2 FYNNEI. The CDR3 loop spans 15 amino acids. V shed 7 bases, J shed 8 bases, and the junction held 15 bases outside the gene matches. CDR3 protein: CASTRATGATSGYTF. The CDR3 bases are TGTGCCAGCACCAGAGCGACAGGGGCTACTTCGGGCTACACCTTC.

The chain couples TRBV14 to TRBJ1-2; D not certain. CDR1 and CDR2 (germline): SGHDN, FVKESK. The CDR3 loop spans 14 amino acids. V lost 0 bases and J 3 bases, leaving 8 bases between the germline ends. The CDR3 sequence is CASSQDYTDYGYTF. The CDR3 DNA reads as TGTGCCAGCAGCCAAGATTACACAGACTATGGCTACACCTTC.

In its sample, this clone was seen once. The CDR3 here is CASSPGLGQFEAFF. CDR3 sequence (DNA): TGTGCCAGTAGTCCTGGTCTCGGGCAGTTTGAAGCTTTCTTT. The rearrangement joins TRBV19 to TRBJ1-1, with no clear D. Germline V CDR1 and CDR2: LNHDA, SQIVND (reference sequence). Trimming stripped 5 bases from V and 7 bases from J, with 17 bases between. The CDR3 loop spans 14 amino acids.